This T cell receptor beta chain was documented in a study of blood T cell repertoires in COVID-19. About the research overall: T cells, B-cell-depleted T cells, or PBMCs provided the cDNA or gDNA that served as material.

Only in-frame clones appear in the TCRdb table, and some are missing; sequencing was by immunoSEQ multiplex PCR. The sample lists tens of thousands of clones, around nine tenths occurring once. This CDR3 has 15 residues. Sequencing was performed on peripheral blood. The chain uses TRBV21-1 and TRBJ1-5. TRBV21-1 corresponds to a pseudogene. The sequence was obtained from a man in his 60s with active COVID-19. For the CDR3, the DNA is TGTGCCAGCAGGCCGGCCCCCCGGGGCAATCAGCCCCAGCATTTT. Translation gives CASRPAPRGNQPQHF.